These 13 T cell receptor beta chains originate from one sample sequenced in a study of cytomegalovirus exposure and HLA in healthy donors. PCR involved 60 Vbeta and 13 Jbeta primers. The protocol was immunoSEQ multiplex PCR, while the TCRdb copy is restricted to in-frame clones and leaves out a portion. Of roughly 170,000 clones in the sample, 80% to 85% were seen once. Sequenced sample: PBMCs. The source of these receptors is a man in his fifties in good health and CMV-seronegative.

The chain combines TRBV11-2 with TRBJ2-5; 15 bases fit TRBD2. Germline V gene sequence: CDR1 SGHAT, CDR2 FQNNGV. V was clipped by 5 bases and J by 7 bases; unmatched bases: 11. The CDR3 loop spans 17 amino acids. CDR3 loop: CASSLQGTSGGRGTQYF. In DNA form, the CDR3 reads TGTGCCAGCAGCCTTCAGGGGACTAGCGGGGGGCGGGGGACCCAGTACTTC.

The chain couples TRBV25-1 to TRBJ1-2; 9 nucleotides agree with TRBD1. The CDR3 totals 17 residues. V was clipped by 8 bases and J by 0 bases; unmatched bases: 13. Germline V gene data show CDR1 as MGHDK and CDR2 as SYGVNS. The CDR3 DNA sequence: TGTGCCAGCGTGGTGGGACAGGGAACACCTACTAACTATGGCTACACCTTC. Protein sequence: CASVVGQGTPTNYGYTF.

This clone was counted between two and nine times. The V gene is TRBV6-6, the J gene TRBJ1-2; TRBD1 is a possible D gene (6 bases). This CDR3 contains 13 residues. Germline lookup yields CDR1 MNHNY and CDR2 SVGAGI (reference sequence). The germline V and J ends were trimmed by 8 bases and 7 bases, with 17 bases remaining between them. CDR3 DNA: TGTGCCAGCTCTGGGGGCCCGGGGGGTGGCTACACCTTC. Its protein is CASSGGPGGGYTF.

The J gene is TRBJ1-2, the V gene TRBV7-2; TRBD1 agrees at 9 bases. This CDR3 region has 15 residues. Germline lookup yields CDR1 SGHTA and CDR2 FQGNSA. Trimming removed 5 bases from V and 6 bases from J; junction bases left unmatched: 10. CDR3 in DNA: TGTGCCAGCAGCGTTTTTGTACAGGGGGCGGATGGCTACACCTTC. Translated: CASSVFVQGADGYTF. Full variable domain (outside the CDR3, taken from reference TRBV7-2 and TRBJ1-2): GAGVSQSPSNKVTEKGKDVELRCDPISGHTALYWYRQSLGQGLEFLIYFQGNSAPDKSGLPSDRFSAERTGGSVSTLTIQRTQQEDSAVYLCASSVFVQGADGYTFGSGTRLTVV.

The chain recombines TRBV28 with TRBJ1-5, with a possible D match to TRBD1 (5 bases). The V gene's germline CDR1 is MDHEN and CDR2 SYDVKM. Trimming pared 7 bases from V and 4 bases from J, leaving 23 bases between. There are 17 residues in the CDR3. The CDR3 loop is CASTIGATPTSNQPQHF. The CDR3 nucleotides are TGTGCCAGCACAATAGGGGCTACACCAACATCGAATCAGCCCCAGCATTTT.

Worth noting for this clone: At one end, the junction sequence differs from germline, possibly due to a read error. This chain links TRBV10-3 with TRBJ1-1, with 10 bases that match TRBD1. Germline lookup yields CDR1 ENHRY and CDR2 SYGVKD. The CDR3 is 13 amino acids. The CDR3 sequence is CASSGQGDSTAFF. In nucleotides, the CDR3 is TGTGCCAGCAGTGGACAGGGGGACAGCACGGCTTTCTTT.

The chain carries TRBV7-3 and TRBJ2-3, with D hard to call. Germline V gives CDR1 SGHTA, CDR2 FQGTGA. Trimming stripped 0 bases from V and 6 bases from J, with 7 bases between. CDR3 size: 13 residues. The CDR3 DNA follows: TGTGCCAGCAGCTTAACCGTGGGCGATACGCAGTATTTT. Amino acid sequence: CASSLTVGDTQYF.

The chain recombines TRBV7-8 with TRBJ2-7, with unresolved D. Trimming stripped 4 bases from V and 3 bases from J, with 4 bases between. The germline V gene has CDR1 SGHVS and CDR2 FQNEAQ. The CDR3 sequence is 11 residues long. CDR3 DNA: TGTGCCAGCAGCTCTTTCTACGAGCAGTACTTC. Translated: CASSSFYEQYF.

The rearrangement uses TRBV6-1 and TRBJ2-5, with 8 bases lining up with TRBD1. The CDR3 has 17 residues. V trimming: 2 bases; J trimming: 5 bases; junction bases outside the gene matches: 13. In germline, CDR1 is MNHNS, CDR2 SASEGT. CDR3 DNA: TGTGCCAGCAGTGAAATGGACAGGGTGACCTTTGAGGAGACCCAGTACTTC. Protein sequence: CASSEMDRVTFEETQYF.

The chain recombines TRBV6-1 with TRBJ1-2, with TRBD1 matching over 7 bases. With V trimmed by 3 bases and J by 0 bases, 4 bases remained unmatched. The V gene's germline CDR1 is MNHNS and CDR2 SASEGT. The CDR3 totals 15 residues. CDR3 nucleotides: TGTGCCAGCAGTGACCCCGGGACAGCTAACTATGGCTACACCTTC. Translated: CASSDPGTANYGYTF.

The chain is built from TRBV4-3 and TRBJ2-1; 12 bases match TRBD1. Germline values: CDR1 LGHNA, CDR2 YSLEER. V shed 4 bases and J 7 bases; nucleotides not matched to a gene: 8. CDR3 length equals 16 residues. Here the CDR3 reads CASSPAGTGGGNEQFF. Here the CDR3 DNA reads TGCGCCAGCAGCCCCGCGGGGACAGGGGGCGGGAATGAGCAGTTCTTC.

In nucleotides, the CDR3 is TGTGCCAGCAGTTACTCGAGGCAGGGAAATGGCTACACCTTC. Residues: CASSYSRQGNGYTF. The V and J genes are TRBV6-6 and TRBJ1-2; perhaps TRBD1 as D (5 bases). Germline V gene sequence: CDR1 MNHNY, CDR2 SVGAGI (reference sequence). This CDR3 has 14 amino acids. Deletions cut 0 bases from V and 6 bases from J, with 11 bases between.

CDR3 bases: TGTGCCAGCAGCTTATACGGGGATCAGCCCCAGCATTTT. Protein sequence: CASSLYGDQPQHF. The rearrangement links TRBV7-8 to TRBJ1-5, with D hard to call. This CDR3 contains 13 residues. The V end was cut by 2 bases, the J end by 5 bases, with 7 bases between. Germline CDR1 reads SGHVS; CDR2 reads FQNEAQ.